The TCR beta chain described here comes from a study of regulatory T cells in long-lasting Graves disease. Time point defined: persistent/refractory GD, antithyroid drugs over 5 years with positive TRAb. The TCR library was prepared using RNA isolated from PBMCs. This clonotype has a handful of counts. Arm-PCR of CDR3 regions and iRepertoire HTBI primers were the basis on which TCR beta libraries were built. Per the original data handling: From all samples, identification returned over 13 TRBJ and approximately 61 TRBV segments. TCRdb processed the multiplex PCR reads anew with MiXCR; each CDR3 protein has one entry. The V and J calls reflect TCRdb's pipeline rather than the authors' work. This sample yields about 300,000 distinct CDR3 sequences, of which around a fifth are seen a single time; about 61% belongs to the top ten. The CDR3 covers 14 residues. CDR1 DFQATT and CDR2 SNEGSKA come from the germline V gene (reference sequence). V lost 3 bases, J lost 0 bases, and 9 bases lay in between.

The V gene is TRBV20-1, the J gene TRBJ2-1; D is undetermined. The sequences come from peripheral blood mononuclear cells (PBMCs), collected when the disease was refractory, from a patient treated with antithyroid drugs. The TCR comes from a female donor with Graves disease. The CDR3 region has the DNA TGCAGTGCTAGTTTCGCGAGCTCCTACAATGAGCAGTTCTTC. Translation: CSASFASSYNEQFF.